This T cell receptor beta chain originates from a study of blood T cell repertoires in COVID-19. In the study overall: Sites across the United States, Italy and Spain contributed samples from acute and convalescent COVID-19. The analysed material was cDNA or gDNA that came from T cells, B-cell-depleted T cells, or PBMCs.

As processed by the authors: It was from reference gene primer amplification that nucleated cell counts were estimated. Some clones are missing from TCRdb's copy, which holds only in-frame ones; the method was immunoSEQ multiplex PCR. The V and J calls and clone size were taken over from that table, and D and trimming were inferred from the DNA. The table records 200,000 to 250,000 clones, around 90% of them present only once. The CDR3 has 15 amino acids. The V end was cut by 0 bases, the J end by 0 bases, with 6 bases between. Germline V gene lookup returns CDR1 SSHAT and CDR2 FNYEAQ (reference sequence). To note about this clone: Other DNA sequences in the same sample also yield this CDR3.

J is TRBJ2-1 and V is TRBV7-7, with a tentative D call TRBD2 (5 bases). The TCR was taken from a woman aged 18-35 years who had recovered from COVID-19. Sequencing used peripheral blood. Written as DNA, the CDR3 is TGTGCCAGCAGCTTAGCAGGGAGCTCCTACAATGAGCAGTTCTTC. This gives the protein CASSLAGSSYNEQFF.